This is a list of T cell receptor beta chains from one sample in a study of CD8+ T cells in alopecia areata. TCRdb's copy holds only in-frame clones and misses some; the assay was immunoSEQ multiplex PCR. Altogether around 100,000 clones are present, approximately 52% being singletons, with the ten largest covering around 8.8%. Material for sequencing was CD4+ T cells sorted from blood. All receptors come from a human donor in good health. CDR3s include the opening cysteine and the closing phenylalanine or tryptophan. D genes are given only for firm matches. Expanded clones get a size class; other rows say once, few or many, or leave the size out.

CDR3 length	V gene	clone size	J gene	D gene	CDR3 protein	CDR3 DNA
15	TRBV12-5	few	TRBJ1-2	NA	CASGPNTVANYGYTF	TGTGCTAGTGGGCCCAATACCGTAGCTAACTATGGCTACACCTTC
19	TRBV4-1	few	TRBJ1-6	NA	CASSQEALGGASGNSPLHF	TGCGCCAGCAGCCAAGAAGCCCTTGGGGGGGCGAGTGGTAATTCACCCCTCCACTTT
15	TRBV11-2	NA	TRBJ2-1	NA	CASSPQGGPYNEQFF	TGTGCCAGCAGTCCCCAGGGGGGGCCCTACAATGAGCAGTTCTTC
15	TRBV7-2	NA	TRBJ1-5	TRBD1	CASSPQGAGNQPQHF	TGTGCCAGCAGCCCTCAGGGGGCAGGGAATCAGCCCCAGCATTTT
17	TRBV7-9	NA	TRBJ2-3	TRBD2	CASSLPLGLAGTDTQYF	TGTGCCAGCAGCTTACCCCTGGGACTAGCGGGCACAGATACGCAGTATTTT
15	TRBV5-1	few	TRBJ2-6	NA	CASSSQGSGANVLTF	TGCGCCAGCAGCTCACAGGGTTCCGGGGCCAACGTCCTGACTTTC
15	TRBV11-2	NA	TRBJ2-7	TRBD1	CASSLGPGQFYEQYF	TGTGCCAGCAGCTTAGGCCCGGGACAGTTCTACGAGCAGTACTTC
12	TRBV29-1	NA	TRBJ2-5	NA	CSVGDPGETQYF	TGCAGCGTTGGTGACCCGGGGGAGACCCAGTACTTC
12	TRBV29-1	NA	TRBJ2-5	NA	CSVGVLGETQYF	TGCAGCGTTGGGGTTCTTGGAGAGACCCAGTACTTC
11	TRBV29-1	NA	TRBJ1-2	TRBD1	CSVGQGDGYTF	TGCAGCGTTGGACAGGGGGATGGCTACACCTTC
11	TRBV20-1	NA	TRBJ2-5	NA	CSAPRGETQYF	TGCAGTGCCCCACGGGGGGAGACCCAGTACTTC
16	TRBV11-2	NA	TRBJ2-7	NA	CASSSSSYPQVYEQYF	TGTGCCAGCAGCTCATCTAGTTACCCCCAGGTCTACGAGCAGTACTTC
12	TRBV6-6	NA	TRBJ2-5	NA	CASAILRQTQYF	TGTGCCAGCGCCATTCTCAGACAGACCCAGTACTTC
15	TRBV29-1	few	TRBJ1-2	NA	CSVEDQDRLNHGYTF	TGCAGCGTTGAAGATCAGGACAGATTAAACCATGGCTACACCTTC
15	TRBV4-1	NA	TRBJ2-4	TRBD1	CASSQDSGQGKIQYF	TGCGCCAGCAGCCAAGATTCCGGACAGGGGAAGATTCAGTACTTC
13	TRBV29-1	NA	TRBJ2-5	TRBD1	CSVDGTAQETQYF	TGCAGCGTGGACGGGACAGCACAAGAGACCCAGTACTTC
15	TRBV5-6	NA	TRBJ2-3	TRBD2	CASRNLAGTTDTQYF	TGTGCCAGCAGGAACCTAGCGGGGACCACAGATACGCAGTATTTT
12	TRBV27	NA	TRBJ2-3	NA	CASSPHTDTQYF	TGTGCCAGCAGTCCGCACACAGATACGCAGTATTTT
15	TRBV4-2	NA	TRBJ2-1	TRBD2	CASSQIGTTAGGQFF	TGTGCCAGCAGCCAAATAGGGACTACGGCTGGGGGGCAGTTCTTC
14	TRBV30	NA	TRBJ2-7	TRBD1	CAWMRRDRSYEQYF	TGTGCCTGGATGCGTCGGGACAGGTCCTACGAGCAGTACTTC
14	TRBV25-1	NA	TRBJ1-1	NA	CASMRVGARTEAFF	TGTGCCAGCATGCGCGTTGGGGCGCGAACTGAAGCTTTCTTT
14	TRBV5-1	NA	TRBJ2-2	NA	CASRERGTTGELFF	TGCGCCAGCAGGGAGAGGGGCACGACCGGGGAGCTGTTTTTT
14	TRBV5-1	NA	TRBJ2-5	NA	CASSTRTVGETQYF	TGCGCCAGCAGCACTAGGACAGTGGGGGAGACCCAGTACTTC
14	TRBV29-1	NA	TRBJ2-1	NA	CSVSRSARHNEQFF	TGCAGCGTTTCCCGTTCGGCCCGGCATAACGAGCAGTTCTTC
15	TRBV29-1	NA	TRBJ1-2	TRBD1	CSVDAGQGANYGYTF	TGCAGCGTTGACGCGGGACAGGGAGCTAACTATGGCTACACCTTC
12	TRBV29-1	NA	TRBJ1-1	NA	CSVALTESEAFF	TGCAGCGTTGCCCTGACAGAGAGTGAAGCTTTCTTT
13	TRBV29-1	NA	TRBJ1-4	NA	CSVRGALVGKLFF	TGCAGCGTTCGGGGGGCGTTGGTCGGAAAACTGTTTTTT
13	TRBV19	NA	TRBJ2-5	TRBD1	CATIAGGQETQYF	TGTGCCACCATTGCAGGGGGCCAAGAGACCCAGTACTTC
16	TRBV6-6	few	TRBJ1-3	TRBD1	CASSVRRDSAGNTIYF	TGTGCCAGCAGTGTCCGAAGGGACAGCGCTGGAAACACCATATATTTT
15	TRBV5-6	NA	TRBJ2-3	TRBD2	CASSLTSGVTDTQYF	TGTGCCAGCAGCCTCACTAGCGGGGTCACAGATACGCAGTATTTT
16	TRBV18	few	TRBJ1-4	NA	CASSPPITRTSEKLFF	TGTGCCAGCTCACCACCGATCACGCGAACTAGTGAAAAACTGTTTTTT
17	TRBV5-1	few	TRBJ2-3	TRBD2	CASSTTGGPVPTDTQYF	TGCGCCAGCAGCACCACGGGGGGGCCGGTTCCCACAGATACGCAGTATTTT
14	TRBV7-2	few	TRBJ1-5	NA	CASSLEYPRPPQHF	TGTGCCAGCAGCTTAGAGTATCCCCGGCCGCCCCAGCATTTT
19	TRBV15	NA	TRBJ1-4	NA	CATSRDGGRVRSTNEKLFF	TGTGCCACCAGCAGAGATGGAGGCAGGGTACGATCAACTAATGAAAAACTGTTTTTT
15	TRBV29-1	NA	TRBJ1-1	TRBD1	CSVERTGDSWTEAFF	TGCAGCGTTGAGAGGACAGGGGATAGCTGGACTGAAGCTTTCTTT
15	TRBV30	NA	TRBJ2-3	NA	CAWSGTGMKRDTQYF	TGTGCCTGGAGTGGAACAGGGATGAAACGAGATACGCAGTATTTT
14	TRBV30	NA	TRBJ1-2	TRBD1	CAWSATGGDYGYTF	TGTGCCTGGAGTGCGACAGGGGGGGACTATGGCTACACCTTC
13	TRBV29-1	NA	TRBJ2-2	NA	CSVERATTGELFF	TGCAGCGTTGAAAGGGCGACCACCGGGGAGCTGTTTTTT
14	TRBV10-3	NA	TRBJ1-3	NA	CAISESGSGNTIYF	TGTGCCATCAGTGAGTCCGGCTCTGGAAACACCATATATTTT
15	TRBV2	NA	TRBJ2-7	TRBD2	CASSGISGARGEQYF	TGTGCCAGCAGTGGAATTAGCGGGGCACGGGGTGAGCAGTACTTC
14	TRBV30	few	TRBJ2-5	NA	CAWSWGGPQETQYF	TGTGCCTGGAGTTGGGGAGGACCCCAAGAGACCCAGTACTTC
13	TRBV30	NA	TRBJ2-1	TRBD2	CAWTTSGGTEQFF	TGTGCCTGGACGACTAGCGGGGGCACTGAGCAGTTCTTC
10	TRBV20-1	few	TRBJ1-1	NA	CSARDQKAFF	TGCAGTGCTAGAGATCAAAAAGCTTTCTTT
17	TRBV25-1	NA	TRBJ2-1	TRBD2	CASSEGTSGESYNEQFF	TGTGCCAGCAGTGAGGGGACTAGCGGGGAATCCTACAATGAGCAGTTCTTC
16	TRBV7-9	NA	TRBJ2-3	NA	CATPFGTPTPEDTQYF	TGTGCCACTCCGTTCGGGACACCAACGCCGGAGGATACGCAGTATTTT
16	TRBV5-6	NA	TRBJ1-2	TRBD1	CASSLGGTGYNYGYTF	TGTGCCAGCAGCTTGGGTGGGACAGGTTATAACTATGGCTACACCTTC
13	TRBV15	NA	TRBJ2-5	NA	CATSRDLLETQYF	TGTGCCACCAGCAGAGATTTGCTGGAGACCCAGTACTTC
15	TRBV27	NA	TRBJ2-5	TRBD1	CASSSPGRGQETQYF	TGTGCCAGCAGTTCCCCGGGCAGGGGGCAAGAGACCCAGTACTTC
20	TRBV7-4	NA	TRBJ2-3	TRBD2	CASSSLGLAGTIRPHDTQYF	TGTGCCAGCAGCTCATTGGGGCTAGCGGGGACTATCCGACCTCACGATACGCAGTATTTT
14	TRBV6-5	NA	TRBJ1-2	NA	CASSLGQGRDGYTF	TGTGCCAGCAGTTTAGGTCAGGGGCGAGATGGCTACACCTTC
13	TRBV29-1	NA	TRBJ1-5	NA	CSVASAEWQPQHF	TGCAGCGTTGCTTCGGCTGAATGGCAGCCCCAGCATTTT
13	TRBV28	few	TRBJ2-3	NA	CASRSQGSDTQYF	TGTGCCAGCAGGTCTCAGGGTTCAGATACGCAGTATTTT
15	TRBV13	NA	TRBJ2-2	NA	CASRPPRQNTGELFF	TGTGCCAGCAGACCCCCCCGACAGAACACCGGGGAGCTGTTTTTT